This is a list of T cell receptor beta chains from one sample in a study of blood T cell repertoires in COVID-19. Profiling relied on immunoSEQ multiplex PCR, and the TCRdb table lists in-frame clones only, not all of them. The sample carries some 190,000 clones, 88% recorded once. Sequencing was performed on peripheral blood. The receptors were sampled from a man between 18 and 35 years old with active or convalescent COVID-19. Both conserved end residues are part of each CDR3. D genes are given only for firm matches. Size is stated for part of the rows, as once, few or many counts, or as a class when the clone is expanded.

j_call v_call clone_size d_call cdr3_nt cdr3_aa
TRBJ1-5 TRBV6-4 . . TGTGCCAGCAGCCGTGAGAGCAATCAGCCCCAGCATTTT CASSRESNQPQHF
TRBJ1-5 TRBV19 . . TGTGCCAGTAGTATAGATCGGGGGTGGTACCAGCCCCAGCATTTT CASSIDRGWYQPQHF
TRBJ2-5 TRBV27 . . TGTGCCAGCAGAGACACGGGAGTTCGGCAGACCCAGTACTTC CASRDTGVRQTQYF
TRBJ2-1 TRBV7-3 . . TGTGCCAGCAGCCCAAATCTTGGAGGTCCCCAGCAGTTCTTC CASSPNLGGPQQFF
TRBJ1-2 TRBV10-3 . TRBD1 TGTGCCATCACTCCGGGACAGGGGGCAACTGGCTACACCTTC CAITPGQGATGYTF
TRBJ1-2 TRBV7-2 . . TGTGCCAGCAGCTCGACCGGGACTATCAACTATGGCTACACCTTC CASSSTGTINYGYTF
TRBJ2-5 TRBV2 . . TGTGCCAGCAGGAAGGGGGGGGCCCAAGAGACCCAGTACTTC CASRKGGAQETQYF
TRBJ1-4 TRBV3-1/TRBV3-2 once . TGTGCCAGCAGCCAAGCACAGGGTTGGGTCGCTAATGAAAAACTGTTTTTT CASSQAQGWVANEKLFF
TRBJ2-1 TRBV9 . . TGTGCCAGCAGCGTCAGGGCCTGGGATGAGCAGTTCTTC CASSVRAWDEQFF
TRBJ2-3 TRBV6-5 . . TGTGGTCCGGAGGGGGCTCCCACAGATACGCAGTATTTT CGPEGAPTDTQYF
TRBJ1-1 TRBV2 . . TGTGCCAGCTGTTTGCAGTTCAACACTGAAGCTTTCTTT CASCLQFNTEAFF
TRBJ1-3 TRBV4-2 . . TGTGCCAGCAGCCAAGATCTACGGTACTCTGGAAACACCATATATTTT CASSQDLRYSGNTIYF
TRBJ2-2 TRBV30 . TRBD2 TGTGCCTGGACCCCCGGGACTAGCGGACACACCGGGGAGCTGTTTTTT CAWTPGTSGHTGELFF
TRBJ1-2 TRBV3-1/TRBV3-2 . . TGTGCCAGCAGCCAAGATTCGACAGTTAACTATGGCTACACCTTC CASSQDSTVNYGYTF
TRBJ1-2 TRBV7-8 . . TGTGCCAGCAGCTTAGTAGGGGCGGGAGGCTACACCTTC CASSLVGAGGYTF
TRBJ1-2 TRBV9 . TRBD1 TGTGCCAGCAGCGGGAGGGACAGGCCTAACTATGGCTACACCTTC CASSGRDRPNYGYTF
TRBJ1-4 TRBV5-1 once . TGCGCCAGCAGAAGGGGGAGTAAGGCAACTAATGAAAAACTGTTTTTT CASRRGSKATNEKLFF
TRBJ1-1 TRBV6-2/TRBV6-3 once . TGTGCCAGCAGTTCCCAAACAGGGAGAGTCACTGAAGCTTTCTTT CASSSQTGRVTEAFF
TRBJ1-3 TRBV9 . TRBD1 TGTGCCAGCAGCCCGACAGGGTTTGGAAACACCATATATTTT CASSPTGFGNTIYF
TRBJ2-1 TRBV12-3/TRBV12-4 . TRBD2 TGTGCCAGCAGTCAGACTAGCGAGCAGTTCTTC CASSQTSEQFF
TRBJ2-5 TRBV7-2 . . TGTGCCAGCAGCTTCGCCGGGGAAGAGACCCAGTACTTC CASSFAGEETQYF
TRBJ2-1 TRBV6-5 . TRBD2 TGTGCCAGCAGTTACGGTATAGCGGGAGTTGAGCAGTTCTTC CASSYGIAGVEQFF
TRBJ1-1 TRBV7-2 . . TGTGCCAGCAGCTTAGTTCGGACTCTGAACACTGAAGCTTTCTTT CASSLVRTLNTEAFF
TRBJ1-2 TRBV6-5 . . TGTGCCAGCAGTTACCCCCTACGATCCGGGGACTATGGCTACACCTTC CASSYPLRSGDYGYTF
TRBJ1-6 TRBV7-8 . . TGTGCCAGCAGCTTAGTTGGTGTTGGGAGCTATAATTCACCCCTCCACTTT CASSLVGVGSYNSPLHF
TRBJ2-5 TRBV5-4 once TRBD1 TGTGCCAGCAGCTCCGGGACAGGGAACCAAGAGACCCAGTACTTC CASSSGTGNQETQYF
TRBJ2-2 TRBV11-3 . TRBD1 TGTGCCAGCAGCGTAAACCGGGACAGGGGGGACACCGGGGAGCTGTTTTTT CASSVNRDRGDTGELFF
TRBJ2-7 TRBV5-1 . TRBD2 TGCGCCAGCAGCGCCCTAGCGGGGGGTCCAACCTACGAGCAGTACTTC CASSALAGGPTYEQYF
TRBJ1-1 TRBV12-5 . . TGTGCTAGTGGTTTAGAGGAGGGGACTGAAGCTTTCTTT CASGLEEGTEAFF
TRBJ2-3 TRBV30 . TRBD2 TGTGCCTGGACCGGGGGGGCTGCTACAGATACGCAGTATTTT CAWTGGAATDTQYF
TRBJ2-1 TRBV11-1 many TRBD2 TGTGCCAGCAGCCGGACTAGCGGGGGAAGGTACAATGAGCAGTTCTTC CASSRTSGGRYNEQFF
TRBJ1-2 TRBV5-5 . TRBD1 TGTGCCAGCAGCGAGGGACAGGGGGCGAGGGGCTACACCTTC CASSEGQGARGYTF
TRBJ2-7 TRBV11-2 . TRBD2 TGTGCCAGCAGCTGGGGGACTAGCGGCTCCTACGAGCAGTACTTC CASSWGTSGSYEQYF
TRBJ2-5 TRBV7-2 . TRBD2 TGTGCCAGCAGCCTAGAGGCTCTAGCGGGAGTTGAGACCCAGTACTTC CASSLEALAGVETQYF
TRBJ1-4 TRBV6-2/TRBV6-3 . . TGTGCCAGCAGCCAAGGACAGCTTGCCTTTTTT CASSQGQLAFF
TRBJ2-3 TRBV6-1 many TRBD1 TGTGCCAGCAGTGAAGGGACAGGGGGCGTCGATACGCAGTATTTT CASSEGTGGVDTQYF
TRBJ1-1 TRBV14 . TRBD1 TGTGCCAGCAGCCAAGAACAGGGGGCGAACACTGAAGCTTTCTTT CASSQEQGANTEAFF
TRBJ1-2 TRBV2 . . TGTGCCAGCAGTGAAGGGTACGAGAACTATGGCTACACCTTC CASSEGYENYGYTF
TRBJ2-7 TRBV5-4 . TRBD1 TGTGCCAGCAGCTCTGACGGGACAGGGGGCGAGGAGCAGTACTTC CASSSDGTGGEEQYF
TRBJ2-1 TRBV5-4 . TRBD2 TGTGCCAGCAGCTTTGGGACTAGCTGGGGAAATGAGCAGTTCTTC CASSFGTSWGNEQFF
TRBJ1-6 TRBV19 . . TGTGCCAGTAGGATGACAGTGACAACAAGTTATGGGAATTCACCCCTCCACTTT CASRMTVTTSYGNSPLHF
TRBJ1-1 TRBV5-4 once TRBD1 TGTGCCAGCAGCTTGGCCGGGACAGGGGGCGGTGAAGCTTTCTTT CASSLAGTGGGEAFF
TRBJ2-4 TRBV7-2 once . TGTGCCGGGGGGTGGGGCGTTCAGTACTTC CAGGWGVQYF
TRBJ1-2 TRBV11-2 . TRBD1 TGTGCCAGCAGCGAACAAGGGGGCGCGGGCTATGGCTACACCTTC CASSEQGGAGYGYTF
TRBJ2-2 TRBV19 . . TGTGCCAGTAGTATAGACTCGGGGACCGGGGAGCTGTTTTTT CASSIDSGTGELFF
TRBJ2-7 TRBV5-8 . . TGTGCCAGCAGCCCCGAATCTGAGGGCTCCTACGAGCAGTACTTC CASSPESEGSYEQYF
TRBJ2-5 TRBV12-5 . . TGTGCTAGTGGTTTGGTAGGGGCAGGGAAAGAGACCCAGTACTTC CASGLVGAGKETQYF
TRBJ2-7 TRBV18 few TRBD2 TGTGCCAGCTCACCAAGACGCAGCGGGAGGGCCTACGAGCAGTACTTC CASSPRRSGRAYEQYF
TRBJ1-4 TRBV4-3 . . TGCGCCAGCAGCCAAGATGGGGGACTCACTAATGAAAAACTGTTTTTT CASSQDGGLTNEKLFF
TRBJ1-1 TRBV5-1 few . TGCGCCAGCAGCTTGGAATTGCTATCGGGGACTGAAGCTTTCTTT CASSLELLSGTEAFF
TRBJ1-1 TRBV3-1/TRBV3-2 few . TGTGCCAGCAGCCAAGGCACAGGGCCCGACACTGAAGCTTTCTTT CASSQGTGPDTEAFF
TRBJ2-5 TRBV19 . TRBD2 TGTGCCAGTAGTCTGGGGACTAGCGGGAGGGCAGAGACCCAGTACTTC CASSLGTSGRAETQYF
TRBJ1-1 TRBV6-2/TRBV6-3 . . TGTGCCAGCAGTTACTCGACGGGGAACACTGAAGCTTTCTTT CASSYSTGNTEAFF
TRBJ1-4 TRBV18 . . TGTGCCAGCTCACCCGGCCAAGGGGCTGATGAAAAACTGTTTTTT CASSPGQGADEKLFF
TRBJ2-3 TRBV7-8 . TRBD1 TGTGCCAGCAGAAGGACAGGGGGCATGATGACAGATACGCAGTATTTT CASRRTGGMMTDTQYF